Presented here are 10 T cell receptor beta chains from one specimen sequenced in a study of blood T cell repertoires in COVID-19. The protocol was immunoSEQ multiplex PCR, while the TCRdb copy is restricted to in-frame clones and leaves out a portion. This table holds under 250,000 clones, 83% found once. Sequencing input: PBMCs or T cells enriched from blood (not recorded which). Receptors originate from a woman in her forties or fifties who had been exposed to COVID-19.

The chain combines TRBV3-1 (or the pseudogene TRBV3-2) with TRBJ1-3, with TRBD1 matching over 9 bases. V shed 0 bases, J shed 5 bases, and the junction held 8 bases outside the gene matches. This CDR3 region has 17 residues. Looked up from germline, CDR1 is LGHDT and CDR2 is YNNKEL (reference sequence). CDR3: CASSQESGTGSRNTIYF. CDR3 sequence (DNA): TGTGCCAGCAGCCAAGAGTCCGGGACAGGGTCTCGAAACACCATATATTTT.

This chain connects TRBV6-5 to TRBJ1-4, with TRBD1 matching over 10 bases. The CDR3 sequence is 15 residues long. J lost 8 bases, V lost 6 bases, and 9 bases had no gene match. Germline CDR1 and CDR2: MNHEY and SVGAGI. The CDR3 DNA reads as TGTGCCAGCAGCCGACAGGGGGCGAAGGGAGAAAAACTGTTTTTT. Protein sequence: CASSRQGAKGEKLFF.

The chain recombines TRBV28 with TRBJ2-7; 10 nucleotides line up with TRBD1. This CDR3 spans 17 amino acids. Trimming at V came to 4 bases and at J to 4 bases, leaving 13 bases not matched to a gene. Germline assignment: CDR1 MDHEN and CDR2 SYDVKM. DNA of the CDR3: TGTGCCAGCAGTTACCTTTTGACAGGGGGCGCCGGGTACGAGCAGTACTTC. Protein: CASSYLLTGGAGYEQYF.

The CDR3 coding sequence is TGTGCCAGCAGCCCCCATTTAGAAGAGCAGTTCTTC. It yields the protein CASSPHLEEQFF. V and J are TRBV7-9 and TRBJ2-1, with D unclear. This CDR3 has 12 residues. V was shortened by 5 bases and J by 10 bases, with 12 bases between the two germline ends. Germline CDR1 reads SEHNR; CDR2 reads FQNEAQ (reference sequence).

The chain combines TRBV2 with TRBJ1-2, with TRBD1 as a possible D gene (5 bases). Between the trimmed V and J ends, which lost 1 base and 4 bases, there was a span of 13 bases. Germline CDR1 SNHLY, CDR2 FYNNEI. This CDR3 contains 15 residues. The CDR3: CASSEGAWTSYGYTF. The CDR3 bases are TGTGCCAGCAGTGAAGGAGCCTGGACATCCTATGGCTACACCTTC. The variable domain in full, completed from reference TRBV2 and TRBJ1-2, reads EPEVTQTPSHQVTQMGQEVILRCVPISNHLYFYWYRQILGQKVEFLVSFYNNEISEKSEIFDDQFSVERPDGSNFTLKIRSTKLEDSAMYFCASSEGAWTSYGYTFGSGTRLTVV.

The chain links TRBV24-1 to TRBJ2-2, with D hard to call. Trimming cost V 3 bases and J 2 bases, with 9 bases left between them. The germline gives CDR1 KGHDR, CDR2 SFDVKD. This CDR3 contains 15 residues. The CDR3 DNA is TGTGCCACCAGTGATCTAGTCGGAAACACCGGGGAGCTGTTTTTT. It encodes CATSDLVGNTGELFF.

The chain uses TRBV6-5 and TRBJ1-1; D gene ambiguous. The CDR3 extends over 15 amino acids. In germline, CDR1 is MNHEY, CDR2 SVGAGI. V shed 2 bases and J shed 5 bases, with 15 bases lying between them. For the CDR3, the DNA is TGTGCCAGCAGTTACGCGTCCTATCCCGGGACTGAAGCTTTCTTT. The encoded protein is CASSYASYPGTEAFF.

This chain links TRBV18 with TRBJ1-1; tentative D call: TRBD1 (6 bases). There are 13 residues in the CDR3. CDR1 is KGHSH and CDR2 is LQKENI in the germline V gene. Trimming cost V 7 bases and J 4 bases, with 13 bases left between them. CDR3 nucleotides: TGTGCCAGCTTCGGGGGGCCCTCCACTGAAGCTTTCTTT. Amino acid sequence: CASFGGPSTEAFF.

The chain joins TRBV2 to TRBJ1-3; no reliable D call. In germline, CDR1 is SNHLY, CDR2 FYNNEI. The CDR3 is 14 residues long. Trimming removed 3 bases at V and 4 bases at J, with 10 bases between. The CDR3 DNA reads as TGTGCCAGCAGTGATGATAAGCAAGGAAACACCATATATTTT. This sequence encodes CASSDDKQGNTIYF.

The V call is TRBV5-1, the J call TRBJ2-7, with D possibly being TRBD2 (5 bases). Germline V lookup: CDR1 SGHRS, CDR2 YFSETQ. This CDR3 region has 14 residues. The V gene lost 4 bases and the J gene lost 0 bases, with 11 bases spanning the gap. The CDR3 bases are TGCGCCAGCAGCACCCGACGGGACTCCTACGAGCAGTACTTC. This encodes CASSTRRDSYEQYF.